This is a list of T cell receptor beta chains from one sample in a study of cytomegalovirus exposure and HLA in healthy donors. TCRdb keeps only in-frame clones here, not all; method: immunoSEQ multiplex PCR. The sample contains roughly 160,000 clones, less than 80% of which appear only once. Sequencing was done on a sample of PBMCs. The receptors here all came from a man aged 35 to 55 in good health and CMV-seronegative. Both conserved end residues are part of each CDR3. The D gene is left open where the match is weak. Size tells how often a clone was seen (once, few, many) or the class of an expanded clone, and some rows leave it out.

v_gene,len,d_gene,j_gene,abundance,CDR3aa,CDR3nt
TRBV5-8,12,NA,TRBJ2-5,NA,CASQTAVETQYF,TGTGCCAGCCAGACGGCGGTCGAGACCCAGTACTTC
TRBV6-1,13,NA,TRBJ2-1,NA,CASSTSPYNEQFF,TGTGCCAGCAGCACATCACCCTACAATGAGCAGTTCTTC
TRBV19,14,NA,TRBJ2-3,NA,CASTRDTSTDTQYF,TGTGCCAGTACCCGGGACACCAGCACAGATACGCAGTATTTT
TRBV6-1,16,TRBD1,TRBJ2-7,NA,CASSDLPGTGAYEQYF,TGTGCCAGCAGTGACCTTCCCGGGACAGGGGCCTACGAGCAGTACTTC
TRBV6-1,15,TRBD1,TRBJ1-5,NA,CASSVTGAENQPQHF,TGTGCCAGCAGCGTGACAGGGGCTGAGAATCAGCCCCAGCATTTT
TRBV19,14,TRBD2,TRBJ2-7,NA,CASSPSSGSYEQYF,TGTGCCAGTAGCCCGAGCAGCGGGAGCTACGAGCAGTACTTC
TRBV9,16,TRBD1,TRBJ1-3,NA,CASSAGTGRGVNTIYF,TGTGCCAGCAGCGCCGGGACAGGGAGGGGCGTAAACACCATATATTTT
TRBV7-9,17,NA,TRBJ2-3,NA,CSSSPDRAGWITDTQYF,TGTTCCAGCAGCCCTGATCGGGCGGGATGGATTACAGATACGCAGTATTTT
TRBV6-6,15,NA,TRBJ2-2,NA,CASSSSRVNTGELFF,TGTGCCAGCAGTTCTTCCAGGGTGAACACCGGGGAGCTGTTTTTT
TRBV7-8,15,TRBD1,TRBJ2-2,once,CASSIQGEDTGELFF,TGTGCCAGCAGCATACAGGGGGAAGACACCGGGGAGCTGTTTTTT
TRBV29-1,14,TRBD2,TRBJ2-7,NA,CSVVVVAGAYEQYF,TGCAGCGTTGTTGTAGTAGCGGGAGCCTACGAGCAGTACTTC
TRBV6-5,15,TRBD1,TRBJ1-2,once,CASRPRTGWTYGYTF,TGTGCCAGCAGACCCAGGACAGGGTGGACCTATGGCTACACCTTC
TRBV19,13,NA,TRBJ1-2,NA,CASSIDPSRGYTF,TGTGCCAGTAGTATAGATCCCTCCAGGGGCTACACCTTC
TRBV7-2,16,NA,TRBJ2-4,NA,CASSLEGSGPKNIQYF,TGTGCCAGCAGCTTAGAGGGTTCAGGGCCCAAAAACATTCAGTACTTC
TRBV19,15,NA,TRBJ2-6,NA,CASRPGDLGANVLTF,TGTGCCAGTCGCCCGGGAGACCTTGGGGCCAACGTCCTGACTTTC
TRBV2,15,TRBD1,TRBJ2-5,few,CASRGGTGGQETQYF,TGTGCCAGCAGGGGCGGGACAGGGGGGCAAGAGACCCAGTACTTC
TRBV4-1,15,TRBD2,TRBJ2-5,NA,CASSPGTSGGETQYF,TGCGCCAGCAGCCCAGGGACTAGCGGAGGGGAGACCCAGTACTTC
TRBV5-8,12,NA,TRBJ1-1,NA,CASSRGYTEAFF,TGTGCCAGCAGCAGAGGCTACACTGAAGCTTTCTTT
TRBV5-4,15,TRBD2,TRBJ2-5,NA,CASSRTSGSEETQYF,TGTGCCAGCAGCCGGACTAGCGGGAGTGAAGAGACCCAGTACTTC
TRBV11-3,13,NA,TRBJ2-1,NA,CASSSHGGGEQFF,TGTGCCAGCAGTTCTCACGGGGGAGGTGAGCAGTTCTTC
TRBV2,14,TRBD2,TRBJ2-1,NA,CASNSGLVDNEQFF,TGTGCCAGTAACTCGGGACTAGTAGACAATGAGCAGTTCTTC
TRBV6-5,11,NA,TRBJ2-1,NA,CASSTGGKQFF,TGTGCCAGCAGCACGGGGGGCAAGCAGTTCTTC
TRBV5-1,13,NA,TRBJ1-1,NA,CASRRGGDTEAFF,TGCGCCAGCCGGCGGGGGGGGGACACTGAAGCTTTCTTT
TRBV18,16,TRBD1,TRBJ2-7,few,CASSLTGTGGTYEQYF,TGTGCCAGCTCACTTACCGGGACAGGGGGAACCTACGAGCAGTACTTC
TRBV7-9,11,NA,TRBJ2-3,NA,CSSTHTDTQYF,TGTTCCAGCACCCACACAGATACGCAGTATTTT
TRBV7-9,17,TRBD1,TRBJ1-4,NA,CSSSSGQGAVTNEKLFF,TGTTCCAGCAGCTCGGGACAGGGGGCCGTAACTAATGAAAAACTGTTTTTT
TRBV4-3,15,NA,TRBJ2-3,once,CASSPLSNAGDTQYF,TGCGCCAGCAGCCCACTTAGCAACGCGGGGGATACGCAGTATTTT
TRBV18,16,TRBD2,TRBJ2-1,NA,CASSQPGLAGVNEQFF,TGTGCCAGCTCACAACCGGGACTAGCGGGAGTGAATGAGCAGTTCTTC
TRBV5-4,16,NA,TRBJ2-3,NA,CASSLDPQTSTDTQYF,TGTGCCAGCAGCTTGGACCCCCAGACTAGCACAGATACGCAGTATTTT
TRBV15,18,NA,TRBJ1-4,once,CATSPLLRRAASNEKLFF,TGTGCCACCAGCCCGCTTTTGCGGAGGGCCGCTTCTAATGAAAAACTGTTTTTT
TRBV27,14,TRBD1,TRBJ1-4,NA,CASSTRQGGEKLFF,TGTGCCAGCAGTACCAGACAGGGGGGAGAAAAACTGTTTTTT
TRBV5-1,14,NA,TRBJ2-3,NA,CASSLGTPADTQYF,TGCGCCAGCAGCTTGGGGACTCCCGCAGATACGCAGTATTTT
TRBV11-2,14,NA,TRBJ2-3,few,CASSLERTTDTQYF,TGTGCCAGCAGCTTGGAGCGGACCACAGATACGCAGTATTTT
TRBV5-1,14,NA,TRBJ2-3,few,CASSLGQSTDTQYF,TGCGCCAGCAGCTTGGGGCAGAGCACAGATACGCAGTATTTT
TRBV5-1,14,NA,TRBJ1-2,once,CASTQDSTNYGYTF,TGCGCCAGCACCCAAGACAGCACTAACTATGGCTACACCTTC
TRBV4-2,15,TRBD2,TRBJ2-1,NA,CASSHPAGGYNEQFF,TGTGCCAGCAGCCACCCAGCGGGAGGTTACAATGAGCAGTTCTTC
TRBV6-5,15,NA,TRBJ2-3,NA,CAIGGIREAKDTQYF,TGTGCCATTGGGGGCATCAGGGAAGCCAAAGATACGCAGTATTTT
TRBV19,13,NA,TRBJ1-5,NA,CASTPNYNQPQHF,TGTGCCAGTACCCCCAACTACAATCAGCCCCAGCATTTT
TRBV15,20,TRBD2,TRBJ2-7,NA,CATSTSRGRTPGLADYEQYF,TGTGCCACCAGCACGAGTAGGGGACGGACACCGGGACTAGCGGATTACGAGCAGTACTTC
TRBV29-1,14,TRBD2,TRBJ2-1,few,CSVASGRAYNEQFF,TGCAGCGTTGCTAGCGGGAGGGCCTACAATGAGCAGTTCTTC
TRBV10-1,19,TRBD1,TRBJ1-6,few,CASSGPFSYTGERNSPLHF,TGCGCCAGCAGTGGCCCATTCTCGTATACAGGGGAACGGAATTCACCCCTCCACTTT
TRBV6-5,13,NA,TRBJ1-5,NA,CASSRGPGQPQHF,TGTGCCAGCAGCCGCGGGCCGGGACAGCCCCAGCATTTT
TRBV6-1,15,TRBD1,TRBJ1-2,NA,CASSAPEGAIRGYTF,TGTGCCAGCAGCGCCCCTGAGGGGGCGATAAGAGGCTACACCTTC
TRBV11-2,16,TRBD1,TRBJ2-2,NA,CASRPYGTGAHRELFF,TGTGCCAGCAGACCTTACGGGACAGGGGCACATAGGGAGCTGTTTTTT
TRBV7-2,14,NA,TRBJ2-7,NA,CASRLDPAGYEQYF,TGTGCCAGCAGGCTCGATCCAGCAGGGTACGAGCAGTACTTC
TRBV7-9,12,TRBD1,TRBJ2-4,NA,CASSLTGDIQYF,TGTGCCAGCAGCTTAACAGGGGACATTCAGTACTTC
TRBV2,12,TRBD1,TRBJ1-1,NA,CASSWGQGEAFF,TGTGCCAGCAGCTGGGGACAGGGTGAAGCTTTCTTT
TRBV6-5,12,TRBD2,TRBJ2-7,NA,CAAGGRSAEQYF,TGTGCCGCGGGAGGAAGGTCCGCCGAGCAGTACTTC
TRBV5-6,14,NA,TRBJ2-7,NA,CASSRRGETYEQYF,TGTGCCAGCAGCCGACGGGGTGAAACCTACGAGCAGTACTTC
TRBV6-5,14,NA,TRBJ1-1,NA,CASSYVRGNTEAFF,TGTGCCAGCAGTTACGTCAGGGGAAACACTGAAGCTTTCTTT
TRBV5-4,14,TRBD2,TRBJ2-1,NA,CASSPGLASNEQFF,TGTGCCAGCAGCCCGGGACTAGCAAGCAATGAGCAGTTCTTC
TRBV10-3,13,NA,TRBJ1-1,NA,CAISDGRATEAFF,TGTGCCATCAGTGACGGCAGGGCCACTGAAGCTTTCTTT
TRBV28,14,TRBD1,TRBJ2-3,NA,CASTYGQGLDTQYF,TGTGCCAGCACCTATGGACAGGGTTTAGATACGCAGTATTTT
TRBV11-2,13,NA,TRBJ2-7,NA,CASSLEIDYEQYF,TGTGCCAGCAGCTTAGAAATAGACTACGAGCAGTACTTC
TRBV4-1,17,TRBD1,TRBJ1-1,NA,CASSFRQGRDLNTEAFF,TGCGCCAGCAGCTTTCGACAGGGACGAGATTTGAACACTGAAGCTTTCTTT